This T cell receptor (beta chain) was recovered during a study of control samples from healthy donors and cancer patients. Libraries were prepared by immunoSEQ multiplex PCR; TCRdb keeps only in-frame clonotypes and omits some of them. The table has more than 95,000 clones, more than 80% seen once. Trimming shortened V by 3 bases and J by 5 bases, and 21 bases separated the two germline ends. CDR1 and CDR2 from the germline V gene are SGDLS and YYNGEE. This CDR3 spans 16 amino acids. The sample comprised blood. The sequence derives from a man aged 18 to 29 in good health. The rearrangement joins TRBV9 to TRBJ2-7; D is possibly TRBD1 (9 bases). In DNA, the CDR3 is TGTGCCAGCAGCGCCGGGGGGGGACAGGGAACCCACGAGCAGTACTTC. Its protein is CASSAGGGQGTHEQYF.